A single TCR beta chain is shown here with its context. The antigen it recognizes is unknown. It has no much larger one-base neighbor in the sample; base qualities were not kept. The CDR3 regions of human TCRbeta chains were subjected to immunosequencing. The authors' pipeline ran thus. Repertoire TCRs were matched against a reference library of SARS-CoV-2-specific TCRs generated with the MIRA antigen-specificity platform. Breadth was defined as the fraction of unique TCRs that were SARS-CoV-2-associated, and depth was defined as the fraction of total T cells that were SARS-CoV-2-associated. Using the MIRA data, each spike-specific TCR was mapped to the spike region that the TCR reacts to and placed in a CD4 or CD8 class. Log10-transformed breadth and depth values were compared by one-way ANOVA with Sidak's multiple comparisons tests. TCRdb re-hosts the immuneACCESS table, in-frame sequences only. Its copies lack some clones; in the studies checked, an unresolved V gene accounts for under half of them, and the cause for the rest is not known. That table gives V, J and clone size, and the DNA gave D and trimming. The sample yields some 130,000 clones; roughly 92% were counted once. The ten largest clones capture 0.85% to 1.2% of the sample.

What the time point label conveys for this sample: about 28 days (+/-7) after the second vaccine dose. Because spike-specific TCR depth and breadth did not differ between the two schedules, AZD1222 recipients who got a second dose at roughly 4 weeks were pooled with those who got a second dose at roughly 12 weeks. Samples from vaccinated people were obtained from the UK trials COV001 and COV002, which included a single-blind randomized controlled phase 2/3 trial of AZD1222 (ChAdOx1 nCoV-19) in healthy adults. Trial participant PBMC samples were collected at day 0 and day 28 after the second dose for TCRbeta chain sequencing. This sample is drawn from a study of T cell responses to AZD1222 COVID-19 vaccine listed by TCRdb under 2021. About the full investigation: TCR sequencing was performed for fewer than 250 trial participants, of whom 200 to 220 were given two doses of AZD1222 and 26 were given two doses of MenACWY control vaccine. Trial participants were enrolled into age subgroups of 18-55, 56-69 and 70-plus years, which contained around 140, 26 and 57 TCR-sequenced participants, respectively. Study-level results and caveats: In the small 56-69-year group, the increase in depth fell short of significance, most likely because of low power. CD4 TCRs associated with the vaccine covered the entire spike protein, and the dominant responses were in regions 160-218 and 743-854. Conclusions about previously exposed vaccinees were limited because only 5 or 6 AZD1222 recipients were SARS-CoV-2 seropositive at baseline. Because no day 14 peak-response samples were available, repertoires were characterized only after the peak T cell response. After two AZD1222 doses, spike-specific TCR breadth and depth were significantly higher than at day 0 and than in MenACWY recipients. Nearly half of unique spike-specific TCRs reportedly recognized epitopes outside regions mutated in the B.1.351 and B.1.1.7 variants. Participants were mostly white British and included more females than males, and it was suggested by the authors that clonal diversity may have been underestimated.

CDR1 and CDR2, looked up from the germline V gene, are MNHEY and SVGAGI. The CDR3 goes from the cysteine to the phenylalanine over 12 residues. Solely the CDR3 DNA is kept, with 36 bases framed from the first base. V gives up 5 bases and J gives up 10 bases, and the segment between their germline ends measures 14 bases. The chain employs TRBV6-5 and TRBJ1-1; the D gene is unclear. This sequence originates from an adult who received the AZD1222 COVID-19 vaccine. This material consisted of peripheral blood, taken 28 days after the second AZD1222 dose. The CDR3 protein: CASSTGLSGAFF. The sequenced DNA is TGTGCCAGCAGTACTGGCCTGTCGGGAGCTTTCTTT.